This T cell receptor (beta chain) came from a study of shared clonotypes between healthy human individuals. Study findings and constraints: What limited the represented genetic and exposure-history diversity was the small number of donors. The study found approximately 5% of naive CD4 clonotypes shared across a handful of donors. Depth of sequencing was expected to influence donor clonotype sharing.

Germline CDR1 is SGHDT and CDR2 is YYEEEE. The CDR3 runs 14 residues. V was cut by 0 bases and J by 4 bases, with 10 bases left in between. With respect to this clone: Antigen: not known.

The genomic DNA of each subset was split evenly across several immunoSEQ plates. Here immunoSEQ multiplex PCR was the method, and the copy in TCRdb shows in-frame clones only, minus some. Of 850,000 to 1,200,000 clones in the sample, about 76% were seen once. This sequence originates from a man younger than 30 in good health. The chain employs TRBV5-6 and TRBJ1-2; D remains unclear. The sequencing input was memory CD4+ T cells sorted from blood. Subset in this sample: CD45RA-negative fraction. The CDR3 region has the DNA TGTGCCAGCAGCTTGGATAGGTTTTTCTATGGCTACACCTTC. Its translation is CASSLDRFFYGYTF.